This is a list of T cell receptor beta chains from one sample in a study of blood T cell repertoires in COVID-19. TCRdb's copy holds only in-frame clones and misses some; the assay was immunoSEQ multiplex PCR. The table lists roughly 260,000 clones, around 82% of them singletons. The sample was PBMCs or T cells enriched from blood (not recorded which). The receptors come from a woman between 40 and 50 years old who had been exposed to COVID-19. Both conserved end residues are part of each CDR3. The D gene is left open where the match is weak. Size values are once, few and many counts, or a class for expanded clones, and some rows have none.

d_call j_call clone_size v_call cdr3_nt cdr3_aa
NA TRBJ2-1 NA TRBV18 TGTGCCAGCTCACCTCGAGCGAGGACTGGGCCTAGTGAGCAGTTCTTC CASSPRARTGPSEQFF
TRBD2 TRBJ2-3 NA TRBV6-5 TGTGCCAGCAGTTACGCTAGCGGGCGAACAGATACGCAGTATTTT CASSYASGRTDTQYF
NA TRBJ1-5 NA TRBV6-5 TGTGCCGTGGGGCAGGGGCACAATCAGCCCCAGCATTTT CAVGQGHNQPQHF
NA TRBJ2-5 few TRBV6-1 TGTGCCAGCAGTGAGGCGGGGGTAGGGGGAGGACAAGAGACCCAGTACTTC CASSEAGVGGGQETQYF
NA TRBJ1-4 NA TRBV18 TGTGCCAGCTCACCATGGGCAGGGGATAATAATGAAAAACTGTTTTTT CASSPWAGDNNEKLFF
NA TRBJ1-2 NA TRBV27 TGTGCCAGCAGTTTATCGGCAGGGTTCTATGGCTACACCTTC CASSLSAGFYGYTF
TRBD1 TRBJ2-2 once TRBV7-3 TGTGCCAGCAGCTTAGGGACAGGGGCCCTGAACACCGGGGAGCTGTTTTTT CASSLGTGALNTGELFF
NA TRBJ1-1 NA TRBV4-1 TGCGCCAGCAGCCAACGGGGACACCGGAACACTGAAGCTTTCTTT CASSQRGHRNTEAFF
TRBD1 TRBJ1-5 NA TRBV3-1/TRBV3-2 TGTGCCAGCAGCCCGGACAGGGGCTATCAGCCCCAGCATTTT CASSPDRGYQPQHF
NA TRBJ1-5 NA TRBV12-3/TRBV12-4 TGTGCCAGCAAATTTGACCAGGTTCAGCCCCAGCATTTT CASKFDQVQPQHF
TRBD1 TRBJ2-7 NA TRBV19 TGTGCCAGTAGTGCTCGGACAGGGTCCTACGAGCAGTACTTC CASSARTGSYEQYF
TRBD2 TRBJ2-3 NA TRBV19 TGTGCCAGTAGTACCGCGACTAGCGGGGCACTCACAGATACGCAGTATTTT CASSTATSGALTDTQYF
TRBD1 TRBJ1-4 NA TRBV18 TGTGCCAGCCGGGGACAGAGAAATGAAAAACTGTTTTTT CASRGQRNEKLFF
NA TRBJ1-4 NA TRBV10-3 TGTGCCATCAGTGGAGAGGGAATGGGGGAAAAACTGTTTTTT CAISGEGMGEKLFF
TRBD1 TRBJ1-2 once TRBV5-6 TGTGCCAGCAGCTTGCAAGGGACAGGGGATGGCTACACCTTC CASSLQGTGDGYTF
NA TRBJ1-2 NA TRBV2 TGTGCCAGCACTGAAAGTATTGGGCAAGGCTACACCTTC CASTESIGQGYTF
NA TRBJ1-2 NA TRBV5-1 TGCGCCAGCAGCTTGTTTTACAGGTCGTCTGGTGGCTACACCTTC CASSLFYRSSGGYTF
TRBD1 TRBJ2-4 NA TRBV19 TGTGCCAGTGGACAGGATGGTTACATTCAGTACTTC CASGQDGYIQYF
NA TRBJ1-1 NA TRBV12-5 TGTGCTAGTGGTTTGGTCGACAGGAACACTGAAGCTTTCTTT CASGLVDRNTEAFF
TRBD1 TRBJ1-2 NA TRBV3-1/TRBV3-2 TGTGCCAGCAGCCAAGCCGGGACAGACGGCTACACCTTC CASSQAGTDGYTF
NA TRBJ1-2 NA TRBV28 TGTGCCAGCAGTTCAGCAATAGACACAACCGGCTCCTATGGCTACACCTTC CASSSAIDTTGSYGYTF
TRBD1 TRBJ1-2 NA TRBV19 TGTGCCAGTAGCTCGGACAGGGGGATTGGCTACACCTTC CASSSDRGIGYTF
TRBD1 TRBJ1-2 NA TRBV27 TGTGCCAGCAGCACTATACAGGGGTCGTCTGGCTACACCTTC CASSTIQGSSGYTF
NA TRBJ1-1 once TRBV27 TGTGCCAGCAACCCAACAGGGTTGTACACTGAAGCTTTCTTT CASNPTGLYTEAFF
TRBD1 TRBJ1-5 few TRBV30 TGTGCCTGGAGTGGAGGGACAGGGGTAAGTCAGCCCCAGCATTTT CAWSGGTGVSQPQHF